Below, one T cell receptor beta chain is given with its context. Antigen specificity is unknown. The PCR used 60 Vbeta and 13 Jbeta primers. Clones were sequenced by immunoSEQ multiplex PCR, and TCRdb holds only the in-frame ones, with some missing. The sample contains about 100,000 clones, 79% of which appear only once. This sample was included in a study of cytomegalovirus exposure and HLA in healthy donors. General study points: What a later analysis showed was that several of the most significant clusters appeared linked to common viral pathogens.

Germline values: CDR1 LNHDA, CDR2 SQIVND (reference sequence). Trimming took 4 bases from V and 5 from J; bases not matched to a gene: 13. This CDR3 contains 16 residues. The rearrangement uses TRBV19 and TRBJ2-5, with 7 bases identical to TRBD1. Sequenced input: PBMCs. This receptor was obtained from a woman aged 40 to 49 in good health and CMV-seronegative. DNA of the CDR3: TGTGCCAGTAGTAGTCTTTTCGAGGGGGCCCCCGAGACCCAGTACTTC. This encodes CASSSLFEGAPETQYF.